This is a list of T cell receptor beta chains from one sample in a study of shared clonotypes between healthy human individuals. Assay used: immunoSEQ multiplex PCR; TCRdb lists only in-frame clones, some missing. The repertoire includes roughly 76,000 clones, 62% of them detected once, and under 65% sits in the top ten. Sample: memory CD8+ T cells sorted from blood. The receptors come from a man aged 25-45 years in good health. Both conserved end residues are trimmed from each CDR3.

j_gene | v_gene | CDR3aa
TRBJ2-2 | TRBV7-7 | ASSLLRGDGELF
TRBJ1-1 | TRBV5-1 | ASRYLSTGGVTEAF
TRBJ2-3 | TRBV19 | ATRPGLAATDTQY
TRBJ1-2 | TRBV27 | ASTSALGPKDYGYT
TRBJ1-1 | TRBV27 | ASSSSTGPRLNTEAF
TRBJ2-1 | TRBV15 | ATSRGRALVNEQF
TRBJ1-5 | TRBV28 | ASSFDRLFQPQH
TRBJ2-3 | TRBV28 | ASSSHGQGNTDTQY
TRBJ2-1 | TRBV7-6 | ASSPSGLQASNEQF
TRBJ2-1 | TRBV7-2 | ASSPLAGAREQF
TRBJ2-5 | TRBV6-5 | ASSPGGGGETQY
TRBJ2-1 | TRBV5-1 | ASSWNNEQF
TRBJ2-1 | TRBV29-1 | SVRGLAGAPEQF
TRBJ2-2 | TRBV29-1 | SVRKEGSGSINTGELF
TRBJ2-7 | TRBV4-3 | ASSQDRGDYEQY
TRBJ2-1 | TRBV4-3 | ASSQLMGGSYNEQF
TRBJ1-1 | TRBV7-8 | ASSRPSGGDEAF
TRBJ1-2 | TRBV7-9 | ASSLNGYT
TRBJ2-7 | TRBV6-5 | ASRNPGQGAGEQY
TRBJ2-7 | TRBV5-4 | ASSLGTSGTVIEQY
TRBJ1-3 | TRBV5-4 | ASSSDAGFSGNTIY
TRBJ2-5 | TRBV5-4 | ASSLGGTSGSLETQY
TRBJ2-1 | TRBV7-3 | ASSPSRGFNEQF
TRBJ2-7 | TRBV7-6 | ASSSTSGRSGEQY
TRBJ2-7 | TRBV4-1 | ASSQDQTSGAYEQY
TRBJ1-5 | TRBV7-9 | ASSAPGTGVGNQPQH
TRBJ2-1 | TRBV29-1 | SVEGTAMVNEQF
TRBJ2-7 | TRBV28 | ASTGNTYEQY
TRBJ1-4 | TRBV4-3 | ASSQAPGVGGEKLF
TRBJ2-1 | TRBV15 | ATSRDWGEGSIYEQF
TRBJ2-7 | TRBV27 | ASNSGSRYEQY
TRBJ2-1 | TRBV7-2 | ASSLVEDEQF
TRBJ2-1 | TRBV6-6 | ASSQPGGSTYNEQF
TRBJ2-7 | TRBV28 | ASSLRTTEQY
TRBJ1-5 | TRBV2 | ASSEVGTDNQPQH
TRBJ2-7 | TRBV19 | ASSIDTSDNYEQY
TRBJ1-5 | TRBV6-5 | ASSFGASNQPQH
TRBJ2-7 | TRBV5-4 | ASSSSDRGTYEQY
TRBJ2-3 | TRBV5-6 | ASSLGTSGRADTQY
TRBJ2-7 | TRBV11-2 | ASSGTGGWEQY
TRBJ2-2 | TRBV29-1 | SVVSQGVIGELF
TRBJ1-1 | TRBV29-1 | SVVNTEAF
TRBJ2-2 | TRBV28 | ASGEERQGANTGELF
TRBJ1-2 | TRBV9 | ASSVGTVYGYT
TRBJ2-7 | TRBV28 | ASSSTSYEQY
TRBJ2-1 | TRBV11-2 | ASSLGGEQF